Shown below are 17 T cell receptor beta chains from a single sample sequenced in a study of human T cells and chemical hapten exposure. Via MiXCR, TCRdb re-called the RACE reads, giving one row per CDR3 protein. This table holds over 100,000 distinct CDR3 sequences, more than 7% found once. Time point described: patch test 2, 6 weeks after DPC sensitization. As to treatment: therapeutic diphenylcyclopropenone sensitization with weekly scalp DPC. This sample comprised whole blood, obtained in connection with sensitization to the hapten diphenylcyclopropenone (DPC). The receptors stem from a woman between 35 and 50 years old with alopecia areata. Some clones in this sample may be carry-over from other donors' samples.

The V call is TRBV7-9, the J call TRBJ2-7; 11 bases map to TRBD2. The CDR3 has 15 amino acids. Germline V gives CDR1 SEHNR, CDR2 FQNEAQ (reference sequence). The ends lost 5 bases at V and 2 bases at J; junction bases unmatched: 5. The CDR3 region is CASSPRLAGTYEQYF. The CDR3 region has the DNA TGTGCCAGCAGCCCCCGACTAGCGGGAACCTACGAGCAGTACTTC. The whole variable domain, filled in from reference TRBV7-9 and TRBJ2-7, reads DTGVSQNPRHKITKRGQNVTFRCDPISEHNRLYWYRQTLGQGPEFLTYFQNEAQLEKSRLLSDRFSAERPKGSFSTLEIQRTEQGDSAMYLCASSPRLAGTYEQYFGPGTRLTVT.

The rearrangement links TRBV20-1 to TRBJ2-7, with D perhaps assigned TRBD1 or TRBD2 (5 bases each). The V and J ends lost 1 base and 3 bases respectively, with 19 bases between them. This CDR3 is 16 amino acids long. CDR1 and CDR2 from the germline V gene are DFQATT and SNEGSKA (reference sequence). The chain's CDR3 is CSARAGRATTFYEQYF. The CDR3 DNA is TGCAGTGCTAGAGCAGGGCGGGCGACTACTTTCTACGAGCAGTACTTC.

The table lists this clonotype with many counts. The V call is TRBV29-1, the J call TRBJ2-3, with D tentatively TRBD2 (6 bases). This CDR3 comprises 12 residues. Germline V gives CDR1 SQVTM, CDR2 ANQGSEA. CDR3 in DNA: TGCAATTCCTTAGCGGTCACAGATACGCAGTATTTT. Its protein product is CNSLAVTDTQYF.

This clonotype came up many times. The CDR3 protein is CASSLGGAGGENEQFF. Written as DNA, the CDR3 is TGTGCCAGCAGCTTAGGGGGCGCAGGGGGAGAAAATGAGCAGTTCTTC. The genes are TRBV7-9 and TRBJ2-1, with TRBD1 matching over 7 bases. CDR1 SEHNR and CDR2 FQNEAQ come from the germline V gene (reference sequence). J lost 7 bases, V lost 1 base, and 10 bases had no gene match. The CDR3 length is 16 residues.

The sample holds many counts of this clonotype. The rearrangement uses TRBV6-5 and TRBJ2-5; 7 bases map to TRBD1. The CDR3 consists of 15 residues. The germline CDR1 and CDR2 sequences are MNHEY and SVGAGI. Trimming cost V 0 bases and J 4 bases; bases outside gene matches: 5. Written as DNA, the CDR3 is TGTGCCAGCAGTTACTCGACAGGGTCGGGAGAGACCCAGTACTTC. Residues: CASSYSTGSGETQYF.

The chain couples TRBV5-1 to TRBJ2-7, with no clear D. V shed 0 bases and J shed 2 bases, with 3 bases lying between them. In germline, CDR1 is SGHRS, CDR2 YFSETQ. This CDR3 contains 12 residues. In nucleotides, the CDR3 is TGCGCCAGCAGCTTGGTCCCCTACGAGCAGTACTTC. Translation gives CASSLVPYEQYF.

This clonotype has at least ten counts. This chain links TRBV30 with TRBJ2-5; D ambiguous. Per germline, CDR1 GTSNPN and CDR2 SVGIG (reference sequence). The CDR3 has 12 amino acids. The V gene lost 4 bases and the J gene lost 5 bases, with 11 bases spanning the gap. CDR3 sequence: CAWNGPEETQYF. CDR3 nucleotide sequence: TGTGCCTGGAATGGGCCGGAGGAGACCCAGTACTTC. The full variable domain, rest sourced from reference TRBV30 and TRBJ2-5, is SQTIHQWPATLVQPVGSPLSLECTVEGTSNPNLYWYRQAAGRGLQLLFYSVGIGQISSEVPQNLSASRPQDRQFILSSKKLLLSDSGFYLCAWNGPEETQYFGPGTRLLVL.

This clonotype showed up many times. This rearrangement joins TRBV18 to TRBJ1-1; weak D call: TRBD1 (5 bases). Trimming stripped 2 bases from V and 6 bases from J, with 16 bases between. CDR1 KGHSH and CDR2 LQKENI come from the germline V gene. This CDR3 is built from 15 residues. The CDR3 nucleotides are TGTGCCAGCTCACCATTTGCCAGGGAGGGGTCTGAAGCTTTCTTT. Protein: CASSPFAREGSEAFF.

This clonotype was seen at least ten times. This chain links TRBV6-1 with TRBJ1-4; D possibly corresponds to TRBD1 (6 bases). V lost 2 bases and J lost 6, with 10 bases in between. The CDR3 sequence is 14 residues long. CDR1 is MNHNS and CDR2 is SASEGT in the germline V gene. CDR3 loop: CASSETGGHEKLFF. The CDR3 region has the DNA TGTGCCAGCAGTGAAACGGGGGGCCATGAAAAACTGTTTTTT.

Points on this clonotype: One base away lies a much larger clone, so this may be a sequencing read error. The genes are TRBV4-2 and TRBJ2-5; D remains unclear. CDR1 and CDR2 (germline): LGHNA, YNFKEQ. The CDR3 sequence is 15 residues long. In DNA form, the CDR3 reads TGTGCCAGCAGACAAGAGTGGTCCTCCGGGCAGACCCAGTACTTC. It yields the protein CASRQEWSSGQTQYF.

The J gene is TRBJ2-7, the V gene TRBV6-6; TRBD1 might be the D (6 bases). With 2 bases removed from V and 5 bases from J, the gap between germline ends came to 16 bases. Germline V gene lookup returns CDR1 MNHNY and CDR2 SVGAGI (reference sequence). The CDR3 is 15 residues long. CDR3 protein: CASSYDGTPIHEQYF. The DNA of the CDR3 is TGTGCCAGCAGTTACGACGGGACACCCATCCACGAGCAGTACTTC.

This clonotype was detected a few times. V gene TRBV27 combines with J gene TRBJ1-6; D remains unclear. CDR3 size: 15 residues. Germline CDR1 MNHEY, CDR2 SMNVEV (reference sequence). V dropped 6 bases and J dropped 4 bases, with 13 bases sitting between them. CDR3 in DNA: TGTGCCAGCAGAACAGAAACTCTTTATAATTCACCCCTCCACTTT. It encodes CASRTETLYNSPLHF.

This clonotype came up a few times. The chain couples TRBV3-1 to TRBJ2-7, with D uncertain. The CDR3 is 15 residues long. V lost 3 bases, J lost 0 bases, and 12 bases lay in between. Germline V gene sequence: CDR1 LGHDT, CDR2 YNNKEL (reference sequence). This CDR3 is CASSHSAGPSYEQYF. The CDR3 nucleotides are TGTGCCAGCAGCCATTCGGCCGGTCCCTCCTACGAGCAGTACTTC.

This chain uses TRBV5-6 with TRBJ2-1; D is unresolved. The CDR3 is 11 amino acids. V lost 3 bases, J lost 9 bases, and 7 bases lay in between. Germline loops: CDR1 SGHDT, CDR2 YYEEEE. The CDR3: CASSSSVEQFF. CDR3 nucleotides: TGTGCCAGCAGCTCGTCCGTTGAGCAGTTCTTC.

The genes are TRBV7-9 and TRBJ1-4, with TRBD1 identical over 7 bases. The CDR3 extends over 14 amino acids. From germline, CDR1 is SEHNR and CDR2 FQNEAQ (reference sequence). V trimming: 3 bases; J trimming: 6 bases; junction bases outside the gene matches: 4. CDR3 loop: CASSFGTADEKLFF. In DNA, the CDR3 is TGTGCCAGCAGCTTCGGGACAGCGGATGAAAAACTGTTTTTT.

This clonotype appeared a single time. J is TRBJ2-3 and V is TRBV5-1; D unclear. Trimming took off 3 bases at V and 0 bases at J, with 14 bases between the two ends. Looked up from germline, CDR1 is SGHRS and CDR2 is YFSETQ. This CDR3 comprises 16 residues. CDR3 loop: CASSSYGLASTDTQYF. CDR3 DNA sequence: TGCGCCAGCAGCTCCTACGGTTTGGCTAGCACAGATACGCAGTATTTT.

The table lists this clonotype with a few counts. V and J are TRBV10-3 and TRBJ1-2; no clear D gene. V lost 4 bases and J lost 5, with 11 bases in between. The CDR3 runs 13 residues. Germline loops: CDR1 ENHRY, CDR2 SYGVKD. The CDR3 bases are TGTGCCATCAGTGTAGAGAAGATATATGGCTACACCTTC. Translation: CAISVEKIYGYTF.